One and the same sample provided the 18 T cell receptor beta chains below, sequenced in a study of molecular identifiers for immune sequencing clone quantification. MiXCR was run by TCRdb on the PCR reads, yielding one entry per CDR3 protein. This table holds 97,000 or so distinct CDR3 sequences, 20% to 25% found once. Sequencing was carried out using naive CD8+ T cells from blood, with Jurkat cell RNA spiked in. Indicated subset: FACS-sorted CD8+CD4-CCR7+CD45RA+ naive T cells. The origin of the receptors is a human donor in good health. Some libraries in this study had Jurkat cell RNA spiked in.

About this clonotype: A clone one base away is much larger, so this may be a read error. The gene calls are TRBV19 and TRBJ1-1, with 7 bases fitting TRBD1. There are 15 residues in the CDR3. Trimming at V came to 2 bases and at J to 3 bases, leaving 6 bases not matched to a gene. Germline V gene data show CDR1 as LNHDA and CDR2 as SQIVND (reference sequence). As DNA, the CDR3 is TGTGCCAGTAGTATATATGACCAGGGGGACACTGAAGCTTTCTTT. Its protein product is CASSIYDQGDTEAFF.

This clonotype was seen at least ten times. The chain joins TRBV7-2 to TRBJ1-6; D remains ambiguous. This CDR3 is 12 amino acids long. Germline CDR1 SGHTA, CDR2 FQGNSA. V lost 4 bases, J lost 7 bases, and 5 bases lay in between. The chain's CDR3 is CASSSYNSPLHF. The CDR3 DNA follows: TGTGCCAGCAGCTCGTACAATTCACCCCTCCACTTT. The full variable domain, with the rest looked up from reference TRBV7-2 and TRBJ1-6, is GAGVSQSPSNKVTEKGKDVELRCDPISGHTALYWYRQSLGQGLEFLIYFQGNSAPDKSGLPSDRFSAERTGGSVSTLTIQRTQQEDSAVYLCASSSYNSPLHFGNGTRLTVT.

The chain joins TRBV12-3 or TRBV12-4 to TRBJ2-7; 12 positions match TRBD2. This CDR3 has 15 residues. V lost 5 bases, J lost 4 bases, and 6 bases stayed unmatched. CDR3 nucleotides: TGTGCCAGCAGTCTCACCGGGACTAGCGGGTACGAGCAGTACTTC. This encodes CASSLTGTSGYEQYF.

This clonotype came up a few times. This sequence joins TRBV6-5 and TRBJ2-2, with TRBD2 as a possible D gene (6 bases). Germline assignment: CDR1 MNHEY and CDR2 SVGAGI. There are 14 residues in the CDR3. Trimming took 7 bases from V and 4 from J, leaving 13 bases between them. CDR3 bases: TGTGCCAGCACCCCCCAGGGACTCACCGGGGAGCTGTTTTTT. As protein: CASTPQGLTGELFF.

This clonotype has a handful of counts. J is TRBJ1-6 and V is TRBV7-9; 11 positions agree with TRBD1. CDR1 is SEHNR, CDR2 FQNEAQ, per germline (reference sequence). Unmatched junction bases numbered 4, after V lost 0 bases and J lost 3 bases. The CDR3 is 18 amino acids. In DNA form, the CDR3 reads TGTGCCAGCAGCTTAGCATCCGGGACAGGGGGCTATAATTCACCCCTCCACTTT. It translates to CASSLASGTGGYNSPLHF.

This clonotype was detected a few times. The chain links TRBV29-1 to TRBJ1-1; TRBD1 matches 7 bases. Germline-derived CDR1 and CDR2 are SQVTM and ANQGSEA. This CDR3 region has 13 residues. The V and J ends lost 7 bases and 0 bases, in that order; junction bases with no gene match: 5. CDR3 coding DNA: TGCAGCGGGGAAGGGACAGTGAACACTGAAGCTTTCTTT. Its translation: CSGEGTVNTEAFF. Together with reference TRBV29-1 and TRBJ1-1, the CDR3 gives the full variable domain: SAVISQKPSRDICQRGTSLTIQCQVDSQVTMMFWYRQQPGQSLTLIATANQGSEATYESGFVIDKFPISRPNLTFSTLTVSNMSPEDSSIYLCSGEGTVNTEAFFGQGTRLTVV.

Comment on this clonotype: A read error may produce the germline difference seen at one junction end. V gene TRBV5-1 combines with J gene TRBJ2-6; TRBD1 agrees at 8 bases. The CDR3 covers 14 residues. Germline values: CDR1 SGHRS, CDR2 YFSETQ. The CDR3 DNA reads TGCGCCGGCAGCTTGGACAGGGCTCCCGACGTCCTGACTTTC. This codes for CAGSLDRAPDVLTF.

This clonotype was observed a few times. The chain recombines TRBV6-1 with TRBJ1-1; TRBD1 matches at 8 bases. The CDR3 contains 16 residues. The trim removed 3 bases at V and 3 bases at J, leaving 9 bases unmatched. The V gene's germline CDR1 is MNHNS and CDR2 SASEGT. The CDR3 loop is CASSDLQGDLYTEAFF. The CDR3 coding sequence is TGTGCCAGCAGTGACTTACAGGGGGACTTATACACTGAAGCTTTCTTT.

Comment on this clonotype: One base away lies a much larger clone, so this may be a sequencing read error. V is TRBV30 and J is TRBJ2-3, with 7 bases identical to TRBD1. The V gene end was trimmed by 1 base and the J gene end by 8 bases; junction bases not matched to a gene: 9. The length of the CDR3 is 14 residues. CDR1 and CDR2 from the germline V gene are GTSNPN and SVGIG (reference sequence). The CDR3 protein is CAWSATGPGGTQYF. CDR3 DNA sequence: TGTGCCTGGAGTGCGACAGGGCCCGGAGGTACGCAGTATTTT.

With respect to this clonotype: A much larger clone is a single base away; this may be a read error. The V and J genes are TRBV19 and TRBJ2-3; TRBD2 might be the D (6 bases). The CDR3 spans 17 residues. Germline CDR1 reads LNHDA; CDR2 reads SQIVND (reference sequence). CDR3 sequence (DNA): TGTGCCTGTAGTCCGCGTTCTGGCGGGGTCCGCACAGATACGCAGTATTTT. Translation gives CACSPRSGGVRTDTQYF.

This clonotype came up a few times. The chain recombines TRBV11-2 with TRBJ1-1; D uncertain. CDR1 and CDR2 from the germline V gene are SGHAT and FQNNGV. This CDR3 is 12 amino acids long. The germline V and J ends were trimmed by 5 bases and 3 bases, with 7 bases remaining between them. The CDR3 nucleotides read TGTGCCAGCAGCCGAGACTACACTGAAGCTTTCTTT. The encoded protein is CASSRDYTEAFF. The variable domain in full, with the rest retrieved from reference TRBV11-2 and TRBJ1-1, is EAGVAQSPRYKIIEKRQSVAFWCNPISGHATLYWYQQILGQGPKLLIQFQNNGVVDDSQLPKDRFSAERLKGVDSTLKIQPAKLEDSAVYLCASSRDYTEAFFGQGTRLTVV.

With respect to this clonotype: This may be a read error: a much more frequent sequence differs by one nucleotide. The V call is TRBV4-2, the J call TRBJ1-1; the D gene is possibly TRBD1 (6 bases). This CDR3 comprises 14 residues. Germline V gene sequence: CDR1 LGHNA, CDR2 YNFKEQ. The chain's CDR3 is CASSQDEGGTEALF. The CDR3 bases are TGTGCCAGCAGCCAAGACGAAGGGGGGACTGAAGCTCTCTTT.

Comments on this clonotype: At one boundary the junction diverges from the germline segment, which might be a read error. The genes are TRBV20-1 and TRBJ2-4, with no clear D. This CDR3 is built from 15 residues. Germline V CDR1 and CDR2: DFQATT, SNEGSKA (reference sequence). This CDR3 is CSARDGTVAKNIQCF. The CDR3 region has the DNA TGCAGTGCTAGAGATGGCACGGTAGCCAAAAACATTCAGTGCTTC.

The CDR3 DNA sequence: TGTGCCAGCAGCTTTGCCACGGGCGGGGACACTGAAGCTTTCTTT. It yields the protein CASSFATGGDTEAFF. This chain uses TRBV11-2 with TRBJ1-1; D uncertain. The CDR3 runs to 15 residues. V lost 3 bases and J lost 3, with 14 bases in between. Germline V lookup: CDR1 SGHAT, CDR2 FQNNGV.

Comment on this clonotype: A much bigger clone sits one base away, suggesting this may be a read error. CDR3: CASSVQGSPNTGELFF. CDR3 nucleotide sequence: TGTGCCAGCAGCGTACAGGGGAGCCCTAACACCGGGGAGCTGTTTTTT. V and J are TRBV9 and TRBJ2-2; D is perhaps TRBD1 (6 bases). The V gene lost 1 base and the J gene lost 2 bases, with 12 bases spanning the gap. The CDR3 is made up of 16 amino acids. Germline assignment: CDR1 SGDLS and CDR2 YYNGEE. The variable domain in full, completed from reference TRBV9 and TRBJ2-2, reads DSGVTQTPKHLITATGQRVTLRCSPRSGDLSVYWYQQSLDQGLQFLIQYYNGEERAKGNILERFSAQQFPDLHSELNLSSLELGDSALYFCASSVQGSPNTGELFFGEGSRLTVL.

With regard to this clonotype: A clone one base away is much larger, so this may be a read error. The chain is built from TRBV29-1 and TRBJ2-7; no clear D gene. Between the trimmed V and J ends, which lost 3 bases and 5 bases, there was a span of 8 bases. The CDR3 spans 11 residues. Germline V lookup: CDR1 SQVTM, CDR2 ANQGSEA. The chain's CDR3 is CSVESSDEQYF. The DNA for the CDR3 is TGCAGCGTTGAGTCCAGTGACGAGCAGTACTTC.

A few counts support this clonotype. The genes are TRBV7-9 and TRBJ2-7; 8 bases are shared with TRBD1. The germline CDR1 and CDR2 sequences are SEHNR and FQNEAQ (reference sequence). Unmatched junction bases numbered 12, after V lost 5 bases and J lost 6 bases. CDR3 length equals 15 residues. The CDR3 DNA reads as TGTGCCAGCAGCCCACCGACAGGGGCCCGCCGCGAGCAGTACTTC. This translates into CASSPPTGARREQYF.

In its sample, this clonotype was seen many times. This chain links TRBV25-1 with TRBJ2-7; D perhaps matches TRBD1 (7 bases). This CDR3 contains 14 residues. The germline gives CDR1 MGHDK, CDR2 SYGVNS. V lost 4 bases, J lost 5 bases, and 15 bases lay in between. CDR3 coding DNA: TGTGCCAGCAGTGTGGAGGGGGCGACCAACGAGCAGTACTTC. Amino acids: CASSVEGATNEQYF.